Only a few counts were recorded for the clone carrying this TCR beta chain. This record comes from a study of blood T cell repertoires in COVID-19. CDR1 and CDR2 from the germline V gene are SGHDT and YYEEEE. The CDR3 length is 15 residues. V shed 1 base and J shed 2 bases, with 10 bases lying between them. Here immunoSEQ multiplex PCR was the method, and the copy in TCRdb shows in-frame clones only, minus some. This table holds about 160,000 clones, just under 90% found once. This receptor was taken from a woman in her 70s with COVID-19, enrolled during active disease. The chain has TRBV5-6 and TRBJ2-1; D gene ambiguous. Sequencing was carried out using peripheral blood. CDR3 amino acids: CASSLLLATYNEQFF. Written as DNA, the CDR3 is TGTGCCAGCAGCTTGCTCCTTGCTACCTACAATGAGCAGTTCTTC.